One and the same sample provided the 17 T cell receptor beta chains below, sequenced in a study of shared clonotypes between healthy human individuals (dated by TCRdb to about 2020). Library preparation was by the immunoSEQ multiplex PCR assay. Here the immuneACCESS table is served through TCRdb, limited to in-frame sequences with V and J called. Missing clones are a known gap in these copies; in checked studies unresolved V genes cover under half, and the rest lacks a known reason. The sample data list about 120,000 clones, and about two thirds of these were observed just once. Around 23% of the sample is held by the ten biggest clonotypes. Sequenced: memory CD8+ T cells sorted from blood. The intended sense of this specimen's cell subset or site label: CD45RO+ cells pooled with CCR7-negative TemRA cells. These receptors were taken from a woman younger than 45 in good health.

The chain employs TRBV27 and TRBJ2-4, with 9 bases that match TRBD2. V lost 2 bases and J lost 7; bases outside the gene matches: 15. The CDR3 has 18 residues. Germline V gene data show CDR1 as MNHEY and CDR2 as SMNVEV (reference sequence). CDR3 region: CASSLMGAGGLALNIQYF. CDR3 nucleotides: TGTGCCAGCAGTTTAATGGGAGCGGGAGGCTTAGCGCTTAACATTCAGTACTTC.

The rearrangement links TRBV28 to TRBJ2-3; D gene ambiguous. CDR3 size: 14 residues. V lost 1 base and J lost 7, with 12 bases in between. CDR1 and CDR2 (germline): MDHEN, SYDVKM. CDR3 DNA sequence: TGTGCCAGCAGTTTATCCGACCCGAGAAATACGCAGTATTTT. As protein: CASSLSDPRNTQYF. The variable domain in full, with the rest retrieved from reference TRBV28 and TRBJ2-3, is DVKVTQSSRYLVKRTGEKVFLECVQDMDHENMFWYRQDPGLGLRLIYFSYDVKMKEKGDIPEGYSVSREKKERFSLILESASTNQTSMYLCASSLSDPRNTQYFGPGTRLTVL.

The chain recombines TRBV29-1 with TRBJ2-3; TRBD2 agrees at 11 bases. This CDR3 is built from 16 residues. Germline loops: CDR1 SQVTM, CDR2 ANQGSEA. The V and J ends lost 7 bases and 2 bases, in that order; junction bases with no gene match: 11. Here the CDR3 reads CSAETSGASHTDTQYF. The CDR3 DNA reads as TGCAGCGCCGAGACTAGCGGGGCGTCTCACACAGATACGCAGTATTTT.

Worth noting for this clone: The junction shows a germline mismatch at one end, possibly a read error. Other DNA sequences in the sample encode the same CDR3. The CDR3 region has the DNA TGCGCCAGCAGCGCCCCGGGGGAGATGGAGCAGTACTTC. Translation gives CASSAPGEMEQYF. V gene TRBV5-4 combines with J gene TRBJ2-7; weak D call: TRBD2 (6 bases). In germline, CDR1 is SGHNT, CDR2 YYREEE (reference sequence). There are 13 residues in the CDR3. The full variable domain, with the rest looked up from reference TRBV5-4 and TRBJ2-7, is ETGVTQSPTHLIKTRGQQVTLRCSSQSGHNTVSWYQQALGQGPQFIFQYYREEENGRGNFPPRFSGLQFPNYSSELNVNALELDDSALYLCASSAPGEMEQYFGPGTRLTVT.

This chain links TRBV7-9 with TRBJ2-7; 13 bases line up with TRBD2. The ends lost 1 base at V and 4 bases at J; junction bases unmatched: 4. CDR1 and CDR2 from the germline V gene are SEHNR and FQNEAQ (reference sequence). The CDR3 runs 16 residues. The CDR3 region has the DNA TGTGCCAGCAGCTTAGGGACTAGCGGGAGTATATACGAGCAGTACTTC. The encoded protein is CASSLGTSGSIYEQYF.

This clone appeared many times. The identical CDR3 is also encoded by other nucleotide sequences in the sample. This chain uses TRBV11-2 with TRBJ2-3, with D possibly TRBD1 on 6 matching bases. In germline, CDR1 is SGHAT, CDR2 FQNNGV. This CDR3 contains 15 residues. With 2 bases removed from V and 0 bases from J, the gap between germline ends came to 9 bases. The CDR3 coding sequence is TGTGCCAGCAGCTTACTGGGGACAAGCACAGATACGCAGTATTTT. Its translation is CASSLLGTSTDTQYF.

The rearrangement joins TRBV27 to TRBJ2-5; TRBD2 aligns across 9 bases. The J call is doubtful: the DNA matches TRBJ2-7 better. Germline lookup yields CDR1 MNHEY and CDR2 SMNVEV (reference sequence). CDR3 size: 14 residues. The CDR3 region has the DNA TGTGCCAGCAGTTTACGTAGCGGGAGTAACGAGCAGTACTTC. The encoded protein is CASSLRSGSNEQYF.

The sample holds one count of this clone. The chain has TRBV20-1 and TRBJ2-7; unclear D gene. CDR3 size: 10 residues. With 3 bases removed from V and 5 bases from J, the gap between germline ends came to 5 bases. Looked up from germline, CDR1 is DFQATT and CDR2 is SNEGSKA (reference sequence). The DNA for the CDR3 is TGCAGTGCTAGTCTCGACGAGCAGTACTTC. This gives the protein CSASLDEQYF.

The gene calls are TRBV10-3 and TRBJ1-1; possibly TRBD1 for D (5 bases). The CDR3 runs 16 residues. Trimming stripped 3 bases from V and 1 base from J, with 15 bases between. Per the germline V gene, CDR1 is ENHRY and CDR2 is SYGVKD. The CDR3 sequence is CAISDGPGMGNTEAFF. CDR3 nucleotide sequence: TGTGCCATCAGTGATGGTCCAGGGATGGGGAACACTGAAGCTTTCTTT.

This clone was counted once. The rearrangement links TRBV11-2 to TRBJ1-2; 9 positions agree with TRBD1. V was pared by 3 bases and J by 8 bases, with 7 bases of the junction left unmatched. Germline V gene sequence: CDR1 SGHAT, CDR2 FQNNGV. The CDR3 sequence is 14 residues long. CDR3 region: CASSLGGTGYGYTF. DNA for the CDR3: TGTGCCAGCAGCTTGGGCGGGACAGGGTACGGCTACACCTTC. Combining the CDR3 with reference TRBV11-2 and TRBJ1-2 gives the whole variable domain EAGVAQSPRYKIIEKRQSVAFWCNPISGHATLYWYQQILGQGPKLLIQFQNNGVVDDSQLPKDRFSAERLKGVDSTLKIQPAKLEDSAVYLCASSLGGTGYGYTFGSGTRLTVV.

J is TRBJ2-7 and V is TRBV14; 7 bases are a match to TRBD2. Germline trimming cut 3 bases from V and 3 bases from J; bases unmatched to any gene: 2. The CDR3 consists of 13 residues. Germline V gene data show CDR1 as SGHDN and CDR2 as FVKESK. Written as DNA, the CDR3 is TGTGCCAGCAGCCAGGGGGGGTTCTACGAGCAGTACTTC. Protein: CASSQGGFYEQYF.

The rearrangement links TRBV7-9 to TRBJ2-3; 8 bases align to TRBD2. Losses at the gene ends were 5 bases for V and 4 bases for J; bases not matched to a gene: 11. The CDR3 runs 16 residues. CDR1 and CDR2 from the germline V gene are SEHNR and FQNEAQ (reference sequence). DNA for the CDR3: TGTGCCAGCAGCCCCCGGAGGTTAGCGGGATCAGATACGCAGTATTTT. Amino acids: CASSPRRLAGSDTQYF.

There are many counts of this clone. The CDR3: CASSESREGGRDNEQFF. The CDR3 DNA follows: TGTGCCAGCAGTGAATCGCGTGAGGGAGGGCGGGACAATGAGCAGTTCTTC. This chain connects TRBV25-1 to TRBJ2-1; 7 nucleotides align to TRBD2. Germline V gene data show CDR1 as MGHDK and CDR2 as SYGVNS. The CDR3 runs to 17 residues. V trimming: 1 base; J trimming: 5 bases; junction bases outside the gene matches: 11.

V gene TRBV19 combines with J gene TRBJ2-6; tentative D call: TRBD1 (6 bases). The length of the CDR3 is 16 residues. V dropped 3 bases and J dropped 4 bases, with 13 bases sitting between them. CDR1 and CDR2 (germline): LNHDA, SQIVND (reference sequence). The CDR3 spells CASSIQPGVGANVLTF. In nucleotides, the CDR3 is TGTGCCAGTAGTATCCAGCCAGGGGTAGGGGCCAACGTCCTGACTTTC.

For the CDR3, the DNA is TGTGCCACCAGCAGAGGGACTAGCGGGAGGGCCCGGGAGCAGTTCTTC. Amino acid sequence: CATSRGTSGRAREQFF. The V gene is TRBV15, the J gene TRBJ2-1; 15 bases align to TRBD2. Germline-derived CDR1 and CDR2 are LNHNV and YYDKDF (reference sequence). The V segment lost 1 base and the J segment 10 bases; nucleotides outside the gene matches: 5. The CDR3 is 16 residues long.

This clone appeared a single time. This chain joins TRBV7-2 and TRBJ2-3; 8 nucleotides align to TRBD2. V trimming: 5 bases; J trimming: 1 base; junction bases outside the gene matches: 8. Per germline, CDR1 SGHTA and CDR2 FQGNSA. The CDR3 sequence is 16 residues long. DNA for the CDR3: TGTGCCAGCAGCCCACCTCCGGGACTAGGCACAGATACGCAGTATTTT. This translates into CASSPPPGLGTDTQYF.

This rearrangement joins TRBV7-9 to TRBJ2-1; 9 bases map to TRBD1. The CDR3 loop spans 15 amino acids. Unmatched junction bases numbered 4, after V lost 4 bases and J lost 3 bases. Germline lookup yields CDR1 SEHNR and CDR2 FQNEAQ (reference sequence). The CDR3: CASSSPGQGYNEQFF. DNA of the CDR3: TGTGCCAGCAGCTCGCCGGGACAGGGCTACAATGAGCAGTTCTTC.